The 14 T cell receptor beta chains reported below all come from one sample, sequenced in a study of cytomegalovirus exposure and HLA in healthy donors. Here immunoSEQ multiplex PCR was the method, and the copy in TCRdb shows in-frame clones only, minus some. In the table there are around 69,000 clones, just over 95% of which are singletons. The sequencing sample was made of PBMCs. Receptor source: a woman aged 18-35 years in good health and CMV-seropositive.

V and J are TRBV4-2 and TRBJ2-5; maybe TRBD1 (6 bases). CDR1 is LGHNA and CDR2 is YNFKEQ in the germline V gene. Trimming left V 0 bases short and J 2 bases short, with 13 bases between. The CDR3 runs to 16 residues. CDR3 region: CASSQEQGNFQETQYF. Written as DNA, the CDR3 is TGTGCCAGCAGCCAAGAGCAGGGGAATTTTCAAGAGACCCAGTACTTC.

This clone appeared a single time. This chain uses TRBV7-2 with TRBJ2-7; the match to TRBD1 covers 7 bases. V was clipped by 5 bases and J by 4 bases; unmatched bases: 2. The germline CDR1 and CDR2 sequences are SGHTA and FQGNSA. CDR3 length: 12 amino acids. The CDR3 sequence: CASSKTGYEQYF. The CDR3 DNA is TGTGCCAGCAGCAAGACAGGGTACGAGCAGTACTTC.

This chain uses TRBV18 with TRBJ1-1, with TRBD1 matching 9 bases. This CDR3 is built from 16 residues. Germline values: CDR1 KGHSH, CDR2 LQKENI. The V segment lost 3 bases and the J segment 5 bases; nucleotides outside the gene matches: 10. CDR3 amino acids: CASSPGTGRVRTEAFF. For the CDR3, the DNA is TGTGCCAGCTCACCCGGGACAGGGCGAGTAAGGACTGAAGCTTTCTTT.

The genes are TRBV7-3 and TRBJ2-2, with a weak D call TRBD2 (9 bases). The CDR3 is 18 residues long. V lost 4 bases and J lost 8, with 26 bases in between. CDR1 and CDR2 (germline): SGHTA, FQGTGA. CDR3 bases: TGTGCCAGCAGCTCCAACCCCCTAGCGGGACGGGACAGGGGGGAGCTGTTTTTT. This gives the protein CASSSNPLAGRDRGELFF.

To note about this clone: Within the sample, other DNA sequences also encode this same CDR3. CDR3 in amino acids: CASSQGADTGELFF. CDR3 DNA sequence: TGTGCCAGCAGCCAAGGAGCCGACACCGGGGAGCTGTTTTTT. J is TRBJ2-2 and V is TRBV14; D remains ambiguous. The CDR3 runs 14 residues. The V gene lost 1 base and the J gene lost 3 bases, with 6 bases spanning the gap. Germline CDR1 and CDR2: SGHDN and FVKESK.

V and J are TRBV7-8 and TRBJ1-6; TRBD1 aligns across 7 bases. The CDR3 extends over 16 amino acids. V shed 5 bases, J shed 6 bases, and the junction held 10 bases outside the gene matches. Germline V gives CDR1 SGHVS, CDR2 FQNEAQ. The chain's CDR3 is CASSLRTGFRNSPLHF. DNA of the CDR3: TGTGCCAGCAGCCTAAGGACAGGTTTTCGTAATTCACCCCTCCACTTT. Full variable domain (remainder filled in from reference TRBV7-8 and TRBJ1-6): GAGVSQSPRYKVAKRGQDVALRCDPISGHVSLFWYQQALGQGPEFLTYFQNEAQLDKSGLPSDRFFAERPEGSVSTLKIQRTQQEDSAVYLCASSLRTGFRNSPLHFGNGTRLTVT.

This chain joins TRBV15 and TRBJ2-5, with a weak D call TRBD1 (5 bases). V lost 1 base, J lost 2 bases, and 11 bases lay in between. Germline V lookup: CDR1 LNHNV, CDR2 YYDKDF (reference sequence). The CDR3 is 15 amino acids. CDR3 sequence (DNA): TGTGCCACCAGCAGAGCGACAGCCTGGCAAGAGACCCAGTACTTC. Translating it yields CATSRATAWQETQYF.

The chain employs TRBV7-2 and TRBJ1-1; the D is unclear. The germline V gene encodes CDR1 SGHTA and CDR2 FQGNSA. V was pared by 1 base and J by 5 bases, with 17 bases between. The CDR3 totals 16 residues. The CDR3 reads CASSLVGGPPRTEAFF. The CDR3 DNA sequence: TGTGCCAGCAGCTTAGTGGGAGGGCCTCCTAGGACTGAAGCTTTCTTT.

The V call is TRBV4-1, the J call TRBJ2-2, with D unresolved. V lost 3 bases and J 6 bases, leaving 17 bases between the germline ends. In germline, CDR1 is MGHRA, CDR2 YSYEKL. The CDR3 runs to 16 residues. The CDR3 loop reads CASSHPMKTGAGELFF. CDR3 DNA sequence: TGCGCCAGCAGCCATCCAATGAAAACGGGTGCCGGGGAGCTGTTTTTT.

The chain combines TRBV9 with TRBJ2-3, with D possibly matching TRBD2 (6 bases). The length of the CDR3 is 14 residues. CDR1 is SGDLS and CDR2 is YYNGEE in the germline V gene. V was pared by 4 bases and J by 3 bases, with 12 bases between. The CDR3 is CASSIGTLTDTQYF. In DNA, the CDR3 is TGTGCCAGCAGCATAGGGACTTTGACAGATACGCAGTATTTT.

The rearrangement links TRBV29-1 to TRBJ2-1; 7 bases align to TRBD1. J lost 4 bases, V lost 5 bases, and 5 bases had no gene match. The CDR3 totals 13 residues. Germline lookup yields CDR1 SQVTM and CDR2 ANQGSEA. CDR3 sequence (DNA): TGCAGCGTTTCCAGGGACAGATACAATGAGCAGTTCTTC. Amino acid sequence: CSVSRDRYNEQFF.

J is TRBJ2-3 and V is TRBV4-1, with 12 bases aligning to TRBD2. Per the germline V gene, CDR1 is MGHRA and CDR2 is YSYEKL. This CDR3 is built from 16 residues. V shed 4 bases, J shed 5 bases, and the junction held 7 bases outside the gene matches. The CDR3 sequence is CASSRLAGVGKDTQYF. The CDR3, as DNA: TGCGCCAGCAGCCGACTAGCGGGAGTGGGTAAAGATACGCAGTATTTT.

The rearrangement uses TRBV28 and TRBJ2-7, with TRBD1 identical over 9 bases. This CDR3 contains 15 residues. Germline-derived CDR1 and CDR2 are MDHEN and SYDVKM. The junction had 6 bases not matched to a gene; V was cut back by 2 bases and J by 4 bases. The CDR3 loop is CASSLADRGRYEQYF. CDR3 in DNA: TGTGCCAGCAGTTTAGCGGACAGGGGTAGGTACGAGCAGTACTTC.

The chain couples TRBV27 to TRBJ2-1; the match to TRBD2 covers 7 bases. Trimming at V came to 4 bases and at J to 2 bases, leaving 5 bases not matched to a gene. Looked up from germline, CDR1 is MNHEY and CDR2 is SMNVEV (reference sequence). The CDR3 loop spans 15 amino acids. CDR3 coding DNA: TGTGCCAGCAGTTCCGCGGGAGTTCCCTACAATGAGCAGTTCTTC. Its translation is CASSSAGVPYNEQFF.